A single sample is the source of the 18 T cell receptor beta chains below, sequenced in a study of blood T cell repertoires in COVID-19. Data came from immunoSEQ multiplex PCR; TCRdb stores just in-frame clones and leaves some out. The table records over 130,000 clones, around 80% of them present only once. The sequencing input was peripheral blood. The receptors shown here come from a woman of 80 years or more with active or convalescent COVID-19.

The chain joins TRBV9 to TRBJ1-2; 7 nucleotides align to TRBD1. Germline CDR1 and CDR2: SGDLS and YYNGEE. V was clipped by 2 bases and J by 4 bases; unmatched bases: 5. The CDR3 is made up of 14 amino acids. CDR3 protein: CASSVSRGIYGYTF. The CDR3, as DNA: TGTGCCAGCAGCGTCTCCAGGGGGATCTATGGCTACACCTTC.

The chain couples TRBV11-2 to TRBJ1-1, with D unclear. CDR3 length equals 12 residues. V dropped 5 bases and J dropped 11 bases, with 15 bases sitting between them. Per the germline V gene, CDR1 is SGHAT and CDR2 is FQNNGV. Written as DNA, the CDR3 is TGTGCCAGCAGCCCAACCGCCAGGATGGCTTTCTTT. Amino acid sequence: CASSPTARMAFF.

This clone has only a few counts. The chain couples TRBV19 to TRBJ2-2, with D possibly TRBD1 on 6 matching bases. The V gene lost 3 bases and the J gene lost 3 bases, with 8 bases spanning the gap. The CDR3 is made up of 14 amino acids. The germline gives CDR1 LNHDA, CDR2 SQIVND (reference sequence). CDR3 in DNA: TGTGCCAGTAGTATGGGACACTACACCGGGGAGCTGTTTTTT. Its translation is CASSMGHYTGELFF.

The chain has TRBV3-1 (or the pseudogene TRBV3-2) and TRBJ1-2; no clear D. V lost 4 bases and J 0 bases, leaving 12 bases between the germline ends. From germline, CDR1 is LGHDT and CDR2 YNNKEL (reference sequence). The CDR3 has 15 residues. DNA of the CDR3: TGTGCCAGCAGCCCCCGAAGAGCCACTAACTATGGCTACACCTTC. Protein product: CASSPRRATNYGYTF.

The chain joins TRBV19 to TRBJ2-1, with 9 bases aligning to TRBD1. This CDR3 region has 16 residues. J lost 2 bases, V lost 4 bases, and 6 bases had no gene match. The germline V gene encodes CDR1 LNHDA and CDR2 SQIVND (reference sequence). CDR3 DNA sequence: TGTGCCAGTAGTAGGGACAGGGATGGTACCTACAATGAGCAGTTCTTC. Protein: CASSRDRDGTYNEQFF.

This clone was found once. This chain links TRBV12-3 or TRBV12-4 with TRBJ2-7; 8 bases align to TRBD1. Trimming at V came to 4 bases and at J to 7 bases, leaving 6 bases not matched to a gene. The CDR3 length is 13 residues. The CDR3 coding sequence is TGTGCCAGCAGTTCTGGACAGGGCAAAGAGCAGTACTTC. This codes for CASSSGQGKEQYF.

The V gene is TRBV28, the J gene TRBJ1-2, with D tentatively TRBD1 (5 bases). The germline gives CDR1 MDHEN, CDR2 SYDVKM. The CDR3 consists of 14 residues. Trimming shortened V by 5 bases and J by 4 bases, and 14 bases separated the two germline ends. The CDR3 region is CASSLQGSGYGYTF. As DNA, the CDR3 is TGTGCCAGCAGTCTGCAGGGATCCGGCTATGGCTACACCTTC.

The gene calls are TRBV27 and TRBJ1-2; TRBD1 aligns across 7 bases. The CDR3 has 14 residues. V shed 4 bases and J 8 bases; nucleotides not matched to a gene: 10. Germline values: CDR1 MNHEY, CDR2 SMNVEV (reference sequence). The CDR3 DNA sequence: TGTGCCAGCAGTTCGGCCGGGGACAGACGGGGCTACACCTTC. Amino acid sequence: CASSSAGDRRGYTF.

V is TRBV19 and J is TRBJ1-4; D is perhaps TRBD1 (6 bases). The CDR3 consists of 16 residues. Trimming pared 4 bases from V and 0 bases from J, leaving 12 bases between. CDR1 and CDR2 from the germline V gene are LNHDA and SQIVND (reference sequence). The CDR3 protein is CASSKDSFATNEKLFF. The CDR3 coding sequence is TGTGCCAGTAGTAAGGACAGCTTTGCAACTAATGAAAAACTGTTTTTT.

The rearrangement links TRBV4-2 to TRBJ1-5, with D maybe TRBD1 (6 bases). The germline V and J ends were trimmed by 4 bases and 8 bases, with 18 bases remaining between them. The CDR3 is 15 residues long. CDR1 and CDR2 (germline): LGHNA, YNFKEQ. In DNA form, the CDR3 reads TGTGCCAGCAGCCCAACCCGGGGGGCGGCGGAGCCCCAGCATTTT. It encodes CASSPTRGAAEPQHF.

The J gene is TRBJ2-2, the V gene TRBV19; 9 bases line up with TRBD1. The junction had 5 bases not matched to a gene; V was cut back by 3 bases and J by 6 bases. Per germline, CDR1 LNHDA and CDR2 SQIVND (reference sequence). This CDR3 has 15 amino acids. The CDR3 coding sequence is TGTGCCAGTAGTATCCCCGGGACAGGGTCCGGGGAGCTGTTTTTT. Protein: CASSIPGTGSGELFF. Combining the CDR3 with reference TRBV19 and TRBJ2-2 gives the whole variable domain DGGITQSPKYLFRKEGQNVTLSCEQNLNHDAMYWYRQDPGQGLRLIYYSQIVNDFQKGDIAEGYSVSREKKESFPLTVTSAQKNPTAFYLCASSIPGTGSGELFFGEGSRLTVL.

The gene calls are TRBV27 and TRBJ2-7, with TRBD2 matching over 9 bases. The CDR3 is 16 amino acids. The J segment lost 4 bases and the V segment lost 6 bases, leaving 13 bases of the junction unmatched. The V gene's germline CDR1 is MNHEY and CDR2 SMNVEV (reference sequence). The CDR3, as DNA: TGTGCCAGCAGCAAAGTACTAGCGGGCGGCGTTTACGAGCAGTACTTC. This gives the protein CASSKVLAGGVYEQYF.

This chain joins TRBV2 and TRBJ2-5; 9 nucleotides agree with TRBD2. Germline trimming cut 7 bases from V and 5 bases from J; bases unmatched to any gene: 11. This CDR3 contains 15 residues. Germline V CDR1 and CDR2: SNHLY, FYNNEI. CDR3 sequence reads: CASMYSGGIFETQYF. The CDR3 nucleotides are TGTGCCAGCATGTATAGCGGGGGAATTTTTGAGACCCAGTACTTC.

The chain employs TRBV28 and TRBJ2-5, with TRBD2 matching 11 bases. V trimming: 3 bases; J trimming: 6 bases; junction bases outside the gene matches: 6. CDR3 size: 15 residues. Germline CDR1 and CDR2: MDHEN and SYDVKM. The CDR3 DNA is TGTGCCAGCAGTTTGATAGCGGGGGGGCAAAAGACCCAGTACTTC. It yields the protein CASSLIAGGQKTQYF.

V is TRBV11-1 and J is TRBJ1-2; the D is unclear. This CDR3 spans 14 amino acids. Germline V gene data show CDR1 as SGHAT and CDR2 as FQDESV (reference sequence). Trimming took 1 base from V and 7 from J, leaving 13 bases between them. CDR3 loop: CASSLGGDSGGYTF. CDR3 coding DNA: TGTGCCAGCAGCTTAGGTGGAGATTCTGGTGGCTACACCTTC.

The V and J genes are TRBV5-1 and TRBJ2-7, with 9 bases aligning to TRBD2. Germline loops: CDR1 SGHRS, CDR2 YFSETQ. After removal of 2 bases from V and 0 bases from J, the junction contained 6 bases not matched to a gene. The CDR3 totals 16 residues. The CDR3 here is CASSFSGGRSSYEQYF. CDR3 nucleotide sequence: TGCGCCAGCAGCTTTAGCGGGGGCCGTAGCTCCTACGAGCAGTACTTC.

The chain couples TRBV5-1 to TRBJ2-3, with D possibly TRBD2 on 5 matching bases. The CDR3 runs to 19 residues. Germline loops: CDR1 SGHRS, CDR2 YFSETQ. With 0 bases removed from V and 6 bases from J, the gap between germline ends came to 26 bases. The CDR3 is CASSLGYVSSLQRGDTQYF. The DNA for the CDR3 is TGCGCCAGCAGCTTGGGTTATGTGAGCTCCCTCCAACGAGGGGATACGCAGTATTTT.

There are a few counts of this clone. CDR3 DNA: TGTGCCAGCAGTATCAGCGGTTTCTACGAGCAGTACTTC. Translated: CASSISGFYEQYF. The gene calls are TRBV6-2 or TRBV6-3 and TRBJ2-7; maybe TRBD2 (5 bases). V lost 5 bases and J lost 3, with 11 bases in between. The CDR3 is 13 amino acids. In germline, CDR1 is MNHEY, CDR2 SVGEGT.